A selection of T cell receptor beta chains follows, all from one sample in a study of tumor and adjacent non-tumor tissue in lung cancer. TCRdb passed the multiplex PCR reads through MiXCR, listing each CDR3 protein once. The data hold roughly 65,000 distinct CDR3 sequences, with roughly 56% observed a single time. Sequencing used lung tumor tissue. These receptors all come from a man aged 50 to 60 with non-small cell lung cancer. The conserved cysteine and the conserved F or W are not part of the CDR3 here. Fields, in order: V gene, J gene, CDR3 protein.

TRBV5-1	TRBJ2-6	ASSLEYQGSGANVLT
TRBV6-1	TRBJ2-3	ANNRVFSTDTQY
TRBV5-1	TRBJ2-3	ASRLAGNTDTQY
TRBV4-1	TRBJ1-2	ARSLGADYGYT
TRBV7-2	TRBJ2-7	ASSPEKVVGLTDYEQY
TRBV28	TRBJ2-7	AGSRTSGVSYEQY
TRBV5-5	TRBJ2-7	ASSFVQSYGQY
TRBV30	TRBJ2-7	AWSVTYEQY
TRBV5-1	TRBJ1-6	ASSMGQRNNSPFH
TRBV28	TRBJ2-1	ASTPTSGSAYNEQF
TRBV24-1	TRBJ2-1	ATSNLQGLAGANEQV
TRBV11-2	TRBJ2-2	ASNNQLWGAGELL
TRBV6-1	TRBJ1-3	VNSAQGSGNTIY
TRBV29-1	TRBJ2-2	SVRWGKTGELF
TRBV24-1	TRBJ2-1	VTTKSGSYNEQF
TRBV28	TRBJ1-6	ASSFWTGANSPLH
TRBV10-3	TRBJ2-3	AISESVAFVTDTQY
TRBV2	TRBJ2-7	ASGHQGQGGGEQY
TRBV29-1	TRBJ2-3	SATPGIGGTDTQY
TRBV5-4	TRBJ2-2	ASGTGTSGGELF
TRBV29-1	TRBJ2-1	SVEGLAGWNEQF
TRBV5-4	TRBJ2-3	ASRRITTSRRRVTTDTQY
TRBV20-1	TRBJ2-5	SALGTDQETQY
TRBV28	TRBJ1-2	ASSSQVGQVNDYT